The 20 T cell receptor beta chains listed next were all sequenced from one sample in a study of shared clonotypes between healthy human individuals. Produced via immunoSEQ multiplex PCR; TCRdb's table is partial and in-frame only. Found here are nearly 500,000 clones, over 60% of them singletons; the top ten hold around 13%. What was sequenced was PBMCs. The source is a woman in her thirties or forties in good health. Some clones in this sample may be carry-over from other donors' samples.

The rearrangement links TRBV20-1 to TRBJ1-5, with a possible D match to TRBD1 (5 bases). From germline, CDR1 is DFQATT and CDR2 SNEGSKA (reference sequence). The CDR3 contains 10 residues. The CDR3 DNA follows: TGCAGCCCCGGGGGACAGCCCCAGCATTTT. Residues: CSPGGQPQHF.

V usage is TRBV7-2 and J usage is TRBJ2-7, with D possibly being TRBD1 or TRBD2 (5 bases each). Per germline, CDR1 SGHTA and CDR2 FQGNSA. The CDR3 spans 13 residues. V lost 0 bases to trimming and J lost 6 bases, with 9 bases between them. The CDR3, as DNA: TGTGCCAGCAGCTTAGCCAGGGACGGCGAGCAGTACTTC. Encoded protein: CASSLARDGEQYF.

The rearrangement joins TRBV7-2 to TRBJ2-3; 7 bases line up with TRBD1. Germline CDR1 and CDR2: SGHTA and FQGNSA. Trimming removed 5 bases from V and 5 bases from J; junction bases left unmatched: 10. The CDR3 spans 15 residues. DNA for the CDR3: TGTGCCAGCAGCCTACCAACAGGGGTGCTAGATACGCAGTATTTT. It encodes CASSLPTGVLDTQYF.

This clone occurred many times. V is TRBV21-1 and J is TRBJ2-2; the D call in the table, TRBD1, was not verified against the DNA. TRBV21-1 is classified as a pseudogene. CDR3 size: 20 residues. The CDR3 coding sequence is TGTGCCAGCAGACAGGCGAATGAAGTTCCCGTTGGACAGAGTACCGGGGAGCTGTTTTTT. This gives the protein CASRQANEVPVGQSTGELFF.

This chain uses TRBV18 with TRBJ2-5; D is uncertain. CDR1 is KGHSH, CDR2 LQKENI, per germline. V lost 2 bases to trimming and J lost 0 bases, with 4 bases between them. The CDR3 covers 13 residues. DNA of the CDR3: TGTGCCAGCTCACCAACGTACCAAGAGACCCAGTACTTC. Its translation: CASSPTYQETQYF. The full variable domain, in which reference TRBV18 and TRBJ2-5 provide the parts outside the CDR3, is NAGVMQNPRHLVRRRGQEARLRCSPMKGHSHVYWYRQLPEEGLKFMVYLQKENIIDESGMPKERFSAEFPKEGPSILRIQQVVRGDSAAYFCASSPTYQETQYFGPGTRLLVL.

This chain joins TRBV11-1 and TRBJ2-5; 10 nucleotides match TRBD1. The germline V gene has CDR1 SGHAT and CDR2 FQDESV (reference sequence). After removal of 3 bases from V and 4 bases from J, the junction contained 5 bases not matched to a gene. The CDR3 loop spans 15 amino acids. Here the CDR3 reads CASSFDRGQGETQYF. CDR3 nucleotides: TGTGCCAGCAGCTTTGACAGGGGGCAGGGAGAGACCCAGTACTTC. Looking up the rest from reference TRBV11-1 and TRBJ2-5 gives the full variable domain: EAEVAQSPRYKITEKSQAVAFWCDPISGHATLYWYRQILGQGPELLVQFQDESVVDDSQLPKDRFSAERLKGVDSTLKIQPAELGDSAMYLCASSFDRGQGETQYFGPGTRLLVL.

V gene TRBV7-8 combines with J gene TRBJ1-5; D uncertain. Germline CDR1 is SGHVS and CDR2 is FQNEAQ. The V end lost 1 base, the J end lost 9 bases, and 19 bases lay between the germline ends. CDR3 length equals 16 residues. The DNA for the CDR3 is TGTGCCAGCAGCTTAGTGGCCGGAGGGAACTATCGGCCCCAGCATTTT. This gives the protein CASSLVAGGNYRPQHF.

V is TRBV20-1 and J is TRBJ1-2; D call uncertain. This CDR3 is built from 11 residues. V dropped 6 bases and J dropped 5 bases, with 10 bases sitting between them. Per the germline V gene, CDR1 is DFQATT and CDR2 is SNEGSKA (reference sequence). The CDR3, as DNA: TGCAGTGCCCACCGCGTATATGGCTACACCTTC. Translating it yields CSAHRVYGYTF.

The chain uses TRBV9 and TRBJ1-3, with no clear D. The CDR3 totals 14 residues. V lost 3 bases and J 3 bases, leaving 10 bases between the germline ends. Looked up from germline, CDR1 is SGDLS and CDR2 is YYNGEE. DNA of the CDR3: TGTGCCAGCAGCGCTGGCGGGGTTGGAAACACCATATATTTT. Translated: CASSAGGVGNTIYF.

This chain connects TRBV14 to TRBJ1-1; D is ambiguous. Per germline, CDR1 SGHDN and CDR2 FVKESK. The CDR3 extends over 13 amino acids. V was clipped by 1 base and J by 4 bases, with 7 bases between them. The CDR3 protein is CASSQVDGTEAFF. CDR3 in DNA: TGTGCCAGCAGCCAAGTAGACGGCACTGAAGCTTTCTTT.

The chain carries TRBV6-1 and TRBJ2-7; D call uncertain. The germline CDR1 and CDR2 sequences are MNHNS and SASEGT. The CDR3 sequence is 13 residues long. Trimming cost V 3 bases and J 6 bases, with 12 bases left between them. The CDR3 here is CASSDSAKGEQYF. CDR3 bases: TGTGCCAGCAGTGACTCAGCAAAGGGCGAGCAGTACTTC.

The chain carries TRBV7-8 and TRBJ1-5; 7 bases line up with TRBD1. The CDR3 contains 16 residues. The V segment lost 5 bases and the J segment 6 bases; nucleotides outside the gene matches: 13. Germline CDR1 reads SGHVS; CDR2 reads FQNEAQ. CDR3 DNA: TGTGCCAGCAGCGTAGGGACAGTTAATATGGGTCAGCCCCAGCATTTT. The encoded protein is CASSVGTVNMGQPQHF.

This chain links TRBV5-4 with TRBJ1-1; D ambiguous. Trimming took 0 bases from V and 0 from J, leaving 6 bases between them. The germline V gene has CDR1 SGHNT and CDR2 YYREEE (reference sequence). The CDR3 loop spans 14 amino acids. CDR3 loop: CASSLVTVNTEAFF. In DNA, the CDR3 is TGTGCCAGCAGCTTGGTGACTGTGAACACTGAAGCTTTCTTT.

Turning to this clone: A much more abundant neighbour one base away suggests this may be a read error. The chain uses TRBV25-1 and TRBJ2-5; 8 nucleotides agree with TRBD1. Germline loops: CDR1 MGHDK, CDR2 SYGVNS. The CDR3 runs to 14 residues. The CDR3 nucleotides read TGTGCCGGCAGTGGAAGATGGACAGGGAGCGTGCAGTACTTC. Amino acid sequence: CAGSGRWTGSVQYF.

As for this clone: A far larger clone is one base from this, pointing to a likely read error. The J gene is TRBJ1-4, the V gene TRBV4-2; 10 positions agree with TRBD1. The CDR3 is 16 amino acids. CDR1 and CDR2 (germline): LGHNA, YNFKEQ. DNA of the CDR3: TGTGCCAGCAGCCAGGGCCAGGGACAGGGGTTTGAAAAACCGTTTTTT. Its translation is CASSQGQGQGFEKPFF.

This rearrangement joins TRBV4-3 to TRBJ1-1; D might be TRBD1 (6 bases). V dropped 4 bases and J dropped 3 bases, with 18 bases sitting between them. Per the germline V gene, CDR1 is LGHNA and CDR2 is YSLEER. The CDR3 runs 16 residues. This CDR3 is CASSPSYRAGHTEAFF. In nucleotides, the CDR3 is TGCGCCAGCAGCCCTTCTTACAGGGCCGGGCACACTGAAGCTTTCTTT.

With regard to this clone: The sample contains more than one DNA sequence encoding this CDR3. This rearrangement joins TRBV5-1 to TRBJ2-7, with TRBD2 as a possible D gene (7 bases). The CDR3 has 14 residues. Looked up from germline, CDR1 is SGHRS and CDR2 is YFSETQ. V dropped 0 bases and J dropped 4 bases, with 11 bases sitting between them. The CDR3 spells CASSLDGGPYEQYF. CDR3 DNA sequence: TGCGCCAGCAGCTTGGACGGGGGGCCGTACGAGCAGTACTTC.

CDR3 region: CASSLRAGTYEQYF. The CDR3 bases are TGTGCCAGCAGCTTGCGAGCGGGAACCTACGAGCAGTACTTC. The chain employs TRBV5-6 and TRBJ2-7; 7 bases fit TRBD2. The trim removed 1 base at V and 2 bases at J, leaving 3 bases unmatched. The CDR3 has 14 residues. CDR1 and CDR2 (germline): SGHDT, YYEEEE.

V usage is TRBV7-3 and J usage is TRBJ2-1, with 14 nucleotides matching TRBD2. V gave up 5 bases and J gave up 10 bases; unmatched junction bases: 10. Germline V gives CDR1 SGHTA, CDR2 FQGTGA. The CDR3 length is 16 residues. CDR3 sequence (DNA): TGTGCCAGCAGCCAGGGACTAGCGGGAGCCTGGGTAGAGCAGTTCTTC. Its translation is CASSQGLAGAWVEQFF.

This rearrangement joins TRBV5-5 to TRBJ2-7, with TRBD1 identical over 10 bases. The CDR3 spans 15 residues. V was clipped by 4 bases and J by 2 bases; unmatched bases: 6. The germline V gene encodes CDR1 SGHKS and CDR2 YYEKEE (reference sequence). Here the CDR3 DNA reads TGTGCCAGCAGCCTGGACAGGGGGACCGCCTACGAGCAGTACTTC. Translating it yields CASSLDRGTAYEQYF.